This passage covers 2 T cell receptor beta chains from one sample sequenced in a study of tumor and adjacent non-tumor tissue in lung cancer. Three rounds of nested PCR, following a modified ARM-PCR protocol, produced the TCRbeta library. Each CDR3 protein is one row after TCRdb ran MiXCR on the multiplex PCR reads. This table has fewer than 120,000 distinct CDR3 sequences, approximately 80% appearing once. The template was RNA from unsorted bulk tissue. The specimen sequenced was lung tumor tissue. These receptors came from a man in his sixties or seventies with non-small cell lung cancer.

On this clonotype itself: At one end, the junction sequence differs from germline, possibly due to a read error. The genes are TRBV11-2 and TRBJ2-7, with 8 nucleotides matching TRBD1. The germline V gene encodes CDR1 SGHAT and CDR2 FQNNGV. This CDR3 spans 14 amino acids. The chain's CDR3 is CASSLGQASYEKYF. The DNA for the CDR3 is TGTGCCAGCAGCCTGGGACAGGCTTCCTACGAGAAGTATTTC.

The chain has TRBV11-3 and TRBJ2-5; weak D call: TRBD1 (5 bases). The germline V gene encodes CDR1 SGHNT and CDR2 YENEEA. CDR3 length: 15 residues. CDR3 sequence (DNA): TGTGTCAGTAGCTTAGGGGTTAGTCTGGACGAGACCCAGTACTTC. Translated: CVSSLGVSLDETQYF.